A single sample gave rise to the 21 T cell receptor beta chains below, sequenced in a study of T cells after yellow fever vaccination. TCRdb re-analysed the 5' RACE reads in MiXCR, keeping a single row per CDR3 protein. This sample has about 180,000 distinct CDR3 sequences; 6.2% occur once, and the top ten carry roughly 3%. The sequenced sample was CD4+ T cells sorted from PBMCs, obtained on the day of the first yellow fever vaccination. These receptors originate from a man aged 18 to 29 who received the YFV17D yellow fever vaccine.

This sequence joins TRBV20-1 and TRBJ2-3, with D hard to call. CDR3 length: 14 amino acids. The germline V and J ends were trimmed by 3 bases and 0 bases, with 10 bases remaining between them. Germline lookup yields CDR1 DFQATT and CDR2 SNEGSKA (reference sequence). The CDR3 loop is CSARVPQSTDTQYF. CDR3 bases: TGCAGTGCTAGGGTCCCACAGAGCACAGATACGCAGTATTTT.

This clonotype was recorded many times. The chain couples TRBV7-9 to TRBJ2-5; D call uncertain. V was pared by 4 bases and J by 1 base, with 10 bases between. The CDR3 covers 14 residues. Germline assignment: CDR1 SEHNR and CDR2 FQNEAQ (reference sequence). CDR3 region: CASSSWVIQETQYF. The DNA of the CDR3 is TGTGCCAGCAGCTCATGGGTAATCCAAGAGACCCAGTACTTC.

At least ten counts were recorded for this clonotype. The genes are TRBV12-3 or TRBV12-4 and TRBJ2-3, with D tentatively TRBD2 (6 bases). Between the trimmed V and J ends, which lost 6 bases and 2 bases, there was a span of 18 bases. The CDR3 sequence is 16 residues long. CDR3 in DNA: TGTGCCAGCAGCCTGGGACTCCATGAGATCACAGATACGCAGTATTTT. Protein product: CASSLGLHEITDTQYF.

This clonotype occurred many times. V and J are TRBV12-3 or TRBV12-4 and TRBJ2-1; D not resolved. This CDR3 comprises 12 residues. The V end was cut by 1 base, the J end by 6 bases, with 4 bases between. The CDR3 bases are TGTGCCAGCAGTTTAGAAGTCAATGAGCAGTTCTTC. Translation: CASSLEVNEQFF.

V gene TRBV4-1 combines with J gene TRBJ2-3, with D perhaps TRBD2 (6 bases). Germline values: CDR1 MGHRA, CDR2 YSYEKL. Trimming took 7 bases from V and 1 from J, leaving 15 bases between them. The CDR3 extends over 15 amino acids. The CDR3 here is CASTRMGGGTDTQYF. In nucleotides, the CDR3 is TGCGCCAGCACCCGAATGGGGGGAGGCACAGATACGCAGTATTTT.

This clonotype appeared a few times. This chain links TRBV29-1 with TRBJ2-3; D may be TRBD1 or TRBD2 (7 bases each). CDR3 length: 14 amino acids. Trimming pared 6 bases from V and 3 bases from J, leaving 16 bases between. The germline V gene has CDR1 SQVTM and CDR2 ANQGSEA. The CDR3: CSVGGGLETDTQYF. In DNA form, the CDR3 reads TGCAGCGTGGGAGGGGGCTTGGAGACAGATACGCAGTATTTT.

This chain joins TRBV7-2 and TRBJ1-2; D gene unclear. V was trimmed by 0 bases and J by 5 bases, leaving 7 bases between them. This CDR3 is built from 13 residues. Germline assignment: CDR1 SGHTA and CDR2 FQGNSA. CDR3 loop: CASSLATAYGYTF. Here the CDR3 DNA reads TGTGCCAGCAGCTTAGCGACGGCTTATGGCTACACCTTC.

In its sample, this clonotype was seen many times. The J gene is TRBJ1-4, the V gene TRBV4-3; TRBD1 is a possible D gene (6 bases). Germline loops: CDR1 LGHNA, CDR2 YSLEER. The CDR3 length is 16 residues. Trimming removed 1 base at V and 4 bases at J, with 13 bases between. In DNA form, the CDR3 reads TGCGCCAGCAGCCAAGGGCTACAGGGCCTTAATGAAAAACTGTTTTTT. Its translation is CASSQGLQGLNEKLFF.

The chain is built from TRBV20-1 and TRBJ2-3, with 11 bases that match TRBD2. V lost 5 bases, J lost 0 bases, and 4 bases stayed unmatched. The CDR3 extends over 15 amino acids. Germline loops: CDR1 DFQATT, CDR2 SNEGSKA (reference sequence). This CDR3 is CSAARLAGSTDTQYF. CDR3 nucleotides: TGCAGTGCTGCTCGACTAGCGGGGAGCACAGATACGCAGTATTTT.

This clonotype was picked up a small number of times. The chain links TRBV19 to TRBJ1-1; D gene uncertain. Germline CDR1 and CDR2: LNHDA and SQIVND (reference sequence). The CDR3 is 13 residues long. V was cut by 9 bases and J by 1 base, with 12 bases left in between. As DNA, the CDR3 is TGTGCCAGCCGAGTCGTGGGGAACACTGAAGCTTTCTTT. This encodes CASRVVGNTEAFF.

The chain carries TRBV6-1 and TRBJ1-2; 9 nucleotides line up with TRBD1. The CDR3 contains 14 residues. Trimming cost V 5 bases and J 7 bases; bases outside gene matches: 8. CDR1 MNHNS and CDR2 SASEGT come from the germline V gene. Written as DNA, the CDR3 is TGTGCCAGCAGTCGACCGGGACAGGGTTTTGGCTACACCTTC. Its translation is CASSRPGQGFGYTF.

This clonotype was found many times. The chain links TRBV4-3 to TRBJ2-1; no definite D call. The germline gives CDR1 LGHNA, CDR2 YSLEER. The CDR3 is 13 amino acids. Deletions cut 5 bases from V and 2 bases from J, with 7 bases between. Here the CDR3 DNA reads TGCGCCAGCAGCAACAGACCCTACAATGAGCAGTTCTTC. Residues: CASSNRPYNEQFF.

This clonotype was detected ten times or more. The chain has TRBV6-2 or TRBV6-3 and TRBJ2-7, with D perhaps TRBD1 (6 bases). Trimming pared 6 bases from V and 4 bases from J, leaving 13 bases between. Germline V gives CDR1 MNHEY, CDR2 SVGEGT. This CDR3 contains 13 residues. The CDR3 sequence: CASRRQERYEQYV. Here the CDR3 DNA reads TGTGCCAGCAGGAGACAGGAGAGGTACGAGCAGTACGTC.

This clonotype was detected many times. The chain links TRBV5-1 to TRBJ2-3, with D hard to call. This CDR3 has 13 residues. Germline V gene data show CDR1 as SGHRS and CDR2 as YFSETQ. Trimming stripped 0 bases from V and 4 bases from J, with 6 bases between. For the CDR3, the DNA is TGCGCCAGCAGCTTGGAGGCCCCAGATACGCAGTATTTT. Translated, it gives CASSLEAPDTQYF.

There are many counts of this clonotype. V usage is TRBV11-2 and J usage is TRBJ2-2, with 8 bases matching TRBD2. Looked up from germline, CDR1 is SGHAT and CDR2 is FQNNGV. V was pared by 2 bases and J by 3 bases, with 11 bases of the junction left unmatched. There are 18 residues in the CDR3. The CDR3 DNA reads as TGTGCCAGCAGCTTAACCCGGGGGGGCCGGTCGGACACCGGGGAGCTGTTTTTT. Translating gives CASSLTRGGRSDTGELFF.

The gene calls are TRBV29-1 and TRBJ1-5; no clear D gene. CDR3 size: 13 residues. Looked up from germline, CDR1 is SQVTM and CDR2 is ANQGSEA. The germline V and J ends were trimmed by 7 bases and 0 bases, with 10 bases remaining between them. CDR3 region: CSAQWDSNQPQHF. The CDR3 DNA follows: TGCAGCGCCCAATGGGATAGCAATCAGCCCCAGCATTTT.

This clonotype was seen only a few times. This chain uses TRBV6-5 with TRBJ1-5; D unclear. CDR1 and CDR2 from the germline V gene are MNHEY and SVGAGI. This CDR3 comprises 15 residues. V was pared by 0 bases and J by 6 bases, with 12 bases between. This CDR3 is CASSYSIQEPQPQHF. In nucleotides, the CDR3 is TGTGCCAGCAGTTACTCGATCCAGGAGCCTCAGCCCCAGCATTTT.

The chain joins TRBV20-1 to TRBJ2-7; D possibly uses TRBD1 or TRBD2 (5 bases each). The CDR3 consists of 14 residues. V gave up 5 bases and J gave up 2 bases, with 16 bases separating them. The germline V gene encodes CDR1 DFQATT and CDR2 SNEGSKA (reference sequence). The DNA of the CDR3 is TGCAGTGCTCCCACCGGGACCTCAACCTACGAGCAGTACTTC. It specifies CSAPTGTSTYEQYF.

Ten or more counts support this clonotype. The V call is TRBV7-8, the J call TRBJ2-7, with D unclear. CDR1 and CDR2 (germline): SGHVS, FQNEAQ. The CDR3 contains 14 residues. Trimming took 5 bases from V and 1 from J, leaving 12 bases between them. The CDR3 nucleotides are TGTGCCAGCAGCCCCCACGAAATTTCCTACGAGCAGTACGTC. Translating gives CASSPHEISYEQYV.

The rearrangement uses TRBV18 and TRBJ2-7; 9 positions match TRBD2. The CDR3 loop spans 14 amino acids. V lost 0 bases and J lost 4; bases outside the gene matches: 1. Per the germline V gene, CDR1 is KGHSH and CDR2 is LQKENI. The CDR3 region is CASSPPTSGYEQYF. CDR3 sequence (DNA): TGTGCCAGCTCACCACCGACTAGCGGATACGAGCAGTACTTC.

This clonotype was recorded at least ten times. The chain has TRBV5-1 and TRBJ2-4; D not resolved. The germline V gene has CDR1 SGHRS and CDR2 YFSETQ. There are 16 residues in the CDR3. Trimming stripped 0 bases from V and 0 bases from J, with 10 bases between. The CDR3 DNA reads as TGCGCCAGCAGCTTGGGAAATGACGTAGCCAAAAACATTCAGTACTTC. Translating it yields CASSLGNDVAKNIQYF.